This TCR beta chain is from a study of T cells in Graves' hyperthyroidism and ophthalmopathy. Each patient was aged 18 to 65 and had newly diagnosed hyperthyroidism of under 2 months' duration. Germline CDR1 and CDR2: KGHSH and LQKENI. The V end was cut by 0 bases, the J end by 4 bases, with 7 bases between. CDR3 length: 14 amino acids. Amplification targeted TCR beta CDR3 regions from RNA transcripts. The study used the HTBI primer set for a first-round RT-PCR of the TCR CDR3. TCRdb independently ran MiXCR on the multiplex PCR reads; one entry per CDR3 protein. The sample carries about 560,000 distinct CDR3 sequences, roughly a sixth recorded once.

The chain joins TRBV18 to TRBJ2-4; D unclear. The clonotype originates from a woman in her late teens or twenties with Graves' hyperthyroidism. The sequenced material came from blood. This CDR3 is CASSPPTSKNIQYF. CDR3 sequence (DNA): TGTGCCAGCTCACCACCGACCTCTAAAAACATTCAGTACTTC. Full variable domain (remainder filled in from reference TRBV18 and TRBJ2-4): NAGVMQNPRHLVRRRGQEARLRCSPMKGHSHVYWYRQLPEEGLKFMVYLQKENIIDESGMPKERFSAEFPKEGPSILRIQQVVRGDSAAYFCASSPPTSKNIQYFGAGTRLSVL.